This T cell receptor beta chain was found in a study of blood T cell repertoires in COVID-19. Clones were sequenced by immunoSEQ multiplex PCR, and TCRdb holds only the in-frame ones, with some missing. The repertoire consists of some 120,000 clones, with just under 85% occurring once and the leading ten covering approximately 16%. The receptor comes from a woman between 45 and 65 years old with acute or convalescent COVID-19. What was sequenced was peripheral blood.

The CDR3 is CASLSGDGDTQYF. The CDR3 DNA sequence: TGTGCCAGCTTATCAGGGGATGGAGATACGCAGTATTTT. The gene calls are TRBV6-5 and TRBJ2-3; D might be TRBD1 (6 bases). CDR1 MNHEY and CDR2 SVGAGI come from the germline V gene. The CDR3 extends over 13 amino acids. V lost 8 bases and J 5 bases, leaving 14 bases between the germline ends.